Shown below are 22 T cell receptor beta chains from a single sample sequenced in a study of siplizumab effects on memory and regulatory T cells. Profiling relied on immunoSEQ multiplex PCR, and the TCRdb table lists in-frame clones only, not all of them. The table includes around 100,000 clones, over 85% detected once. Sequenced material: non-Treg CD4+ T cells sorted from blood. These receptors all come from a human donor in good health.

This clone was counted only a few times. V and J are TRBV20-1 and TRBJ2-7; weak D call: TRBD1 (5 bases). CDR1 DFQATT and CDR2 SNEGSKA come from the germline V gene (reference sequence). The CDR3 runs 11 residues. The CDR3 DNA reads TGCAGGGCCGCAGGGTGGGACGAGCAGTACTTC. Its translation: CRAAGWDEQYF.

The chain combines TRBV7-2 with TRBJ2-1; D is possibly TRBD2 (5 bases). The ends were cut back, 5 bases at V and 4 bases at J, with 6 bases in the middle. The CDR3 contains 12 residues. CDR1 SGHTA and CDR2 FQGNSA come from the germline V gene. The CDR3 nucleotides read TGTGCCAGCAGCGGACTGTACAATGAGCAGTTCTTC. It is translated as CASSGLYNEQFF.

This clone has a single count. The CDR3 region is CASTPQGNYGYTF. The CDR3 region has the DNA TGTGCCAGCACCCCCCAGGGGAACTATGGCTACACCTTC. J is TRBJ1-2 and V is TRBV5-4, with D possibly matching TRBD1 (6 bases). V dropped 6 bases and J dropped 2 bases, with 11 bases sitting between them. The CDR3 runs 13 residues. Germline V lookup: CDR1 SGHNT, CDR2 YYREEE (reference sequence).

The chain uses TRBV6-5 and TRBJ2-2, with TRBD2 matching 8 bases. The CDR3 consists of 15 residues. Germline lookup yields CDR1 MNHEY and CDR2 SVGAGI. J was trimmed by 4 bases and V by 7 bases; bases with no gene match: 8. The CDR3 reads CASTGLSGTTGELFF. The CDR3 bases are TGTGCCAGCACCGGTCTTAGCGGGACCACCGGGGAGCTGTTTTTT.

The chain is built from TRBV6-5 and TRBJ2-7; 8 nucleotides agree with TRBD2. CDR3 length: 15 residues. Germline CDR1 reads MNHEY; CDR2 reads SVGAGI. Germline trimming cut 2 bases from V and 0 bases from J; bases unmatched to any gene: 3. CDR3 DNA sequence: TGTGCCAGCAGTTACCTCCTAGCGGGCTCCTACGAGCAGTACTTC. It is translated as CASSYLLAGSYEQYF.

The chain uses TRBV30 and TRBJ2-5, with TRBD1 as a possible D gene (6 bases). The germline CDR1 and CDR2 sequences are GTSNPN and SVGIG (reference sequence). Trimming took 2 bases from V and 2 from J, leaving 12 bases between them. The CDR3 totals 14 residues. This CDR3 reads CAWSRGNGQETQYF. CDR3 DNA sequence: TGTGCCTGGAGTAGGGGGAACGGTCAAGAGACCCAGTACTTC.

The chain is built from TRBV5-1 and TRBJ2-3, with D possibly being TRBD2 (7 bases). The CDR3 totals 16 residues. Germline CDR1 reads SGHRS; CDR2 reads YFSETQ. V lost 4 bases to trimming and J lost 5 bases, with 20 bases between them. The CDR3: CASSPLSGGPGDTQYF. The CDR3, as DNA: TGCGCCAGCAGCCCTCTCTCCGGGGGGCCTGGAGATACGCAGTATTTT.

The V gene is TRBV30, the J gene TRBJ2-3; D may correspond to TRBD1 or TRBD2 (6 bases each). V lost 1 base and J 2 bases, leaving 16 bases between the germline ends. The length of the CDR3 is 16 residues. Germline CDR1 GTSNPN, CDR2 SVGIG (reference sequence). CDR3 loop: CAWSGGAARPTDTQYF. For the CDR3, the DNA is TGTGCCTGGAGTGGGGGGGCGGCTCGACCCACAGATACGCAGTATTTT.

The CDR3 nucleotides read TGTGCCAGCAGTTCCGACAGCCCCGCAGGGCCCCAGCATTTT. This encodes CASSSDSPAGPQHF. The chain is built from TRBV27 and TRBJ1-5; the D gene is possibly TRBD1 (5 bases). Germline assignment: CDR1 MNHEY and CDR2 SMNVEV (reference sequence). The CDR3 runs to 14 residues. Trimming stripped 4 bases from V and 9 bases from J, with 16 bases between.

The rearrangement links TRBV7-2 to TRBJ2-3; D ambiguous. Germline CDR1 SGHTA, CDR2 FQGNSA. V was shortened by 1 base and J by 6 bases, with 14 bases between the two germline ends. The length of the CDR3 is 15 residues. The CDR3 is CASSLVVGWADTQYF. CDR3 nucleotides: TGTGCCAGCAGCTTAGTTGTCGGGTGGGCGGATACGCAGTATTTT.

The chain carries TRBV4-1 and TRBJ1-2, with unresolved D. The CDR3 loop spans 14 amino acids. Trimming cost V 0 bases and J 3 bases, with 8 bases left between them. CDR1 and CDR2 from the germline V gene are MGHRA and YSYEKL. The CDR3 spells CASSQDSVDYGYTF. CDR3 sequence (DNA): TGCGCCAGCAGCCAAGATTCCGTCGACTATGGCTACACCTTC.

This clone was picked up one time. V is TRBV19 and J is TRBJ1-1, with D unresolved. The CDR3 runs 13 residues. The V and J ends lost 6 bases and 7 bases respectively, with 15 bases between them. CDR1 is LNHDA and CDR2 is SQIVND in the germline V gene (reference sequence). CDR3 amino acids: CASRHRAAHEAFF. The CDR3 DNA is TGTGCCAGTAGACACCGGGCAGCCCATGAAGCTTTCTTT.

The chain recombines TRBV29-1 with TRBJ2-2, with TRBD2 matching over 12 bases. Germline values: CDR1 SQVTM, CDR2 ANQGSEA. After removal of 1 base from V and 6 bases from J, the junction contained 6 bases not matched to a gene. The CDR3 has 16 amino acids. The CDR3 reads CSVEGPSGGAPGELFF. CDR3 nucleotides: TGCAGCGTTGAAGGCCCTAGCGGGGGGGCCCCCGGGGAGCTGTTTTTT.

The chain has TRBV11-2 and TRBJ2-7; no clear D gene. V was trimmed by 2 bases and J by 7 bases, leaving 6 bases between them. Germline values: CDR1 SGHAT, CDR2 FQNNGV. The CDR3 runs 11 residues. The CDR3 coding sequence is TGTGCCAGCAGCTTACGGGCGGAGCAGTACTTC. Amino acid sequence: CASSLRAEQYF.

The chain combines TRBV15 with TRBJ2-2; 7 positions agree with TRBD1. The CDR3 loop spans 14 amino acids. Trimming removed 4 bases from V and 5 bases from J; junction bases left unmatched: 4. The germline V gene encodes CDR1 LNHNV and CDR2 YYDKDF (reference sequence). The CDR3 loop is CATSKRGQTGELFF. CDR3 nucleotides: TGTGCCACCAGCAAAAGGGGGCAGACCGGGGAGCTGTTTTTT.

V and J are TRBV7-6 and TRBJ1-6; 8 positions match TRBD1. J lost 10 bases, V lost 2 bases, and 7 bases had no gene match. Germline assignment: CDR1 SGHVS and CDR2 FNYEAQ. The CDR3 extends over 15 amino acids. CDR3 in DNA: TGTGCCAGCAGCTTAACGCAGGGGGCGTTATCACCCCTCCACTTT. This gives the protein CASSLTQGALSPLHF.

The chain has TRBV6-1 and TRBJ1-5; unclear D gene. V lost 3 bases to trimming and J lost 6 bases, with 12 bases between them. The CDR3 totals 14 residues. Germline V gene sequence: CDR1 MNHNS, CDR2 SASEGT. The CDR3 is CASSDRSFGQPQHF. Written as DNA, the CDR3 is TGTGCCAGCAGTGACCGGTCCTTTGGTCAGCCCCAGCATTTT.

V gene TRBV5-1 combines with J gene TRBJ2-7; D perhaps matches TRBD2 (5 bases). Per germline, CDR1 SGHRS and CDR2 YFSETQ. The CDR3 extends over 14 amino acids. Trimming left V 4 bases short and J 6 bases short, with 17 bases between. The DNA of the CDR3 is TGCGCCAGCAGCCCCATAACTAGTCTTGTCGAGCAGTACTTC. It encodes CASSPITSLVEQYF.

The genes are TRBV5-6 and TRBJ2-3, with D perhaps TRBD1 or TRBD2 (7 bases each). In germline, CDR1 is SGHDT, CDR2 YYEEEE. Trimming removed 4 bases from V and 1 base from J, with 19 bases in between. This CDR3 spans 17 amino acids. In DNA form, the CDR3 reads TGTGCCAGCAGCCGCCTCGGGGAGGGGGCTGGCACAGATACGCAGTATTTT. Translation: CASSRLGEGAGTDTQYF. The full variable domain, with the rest looked up from reference TRBV5-6 and TRBJ2-3, is DAGVTQSPTHLIKTRGQQVTLRCSPKSGHDTVSWYQQALGQGPQFIFQYYEEEERQRGNFPDRFSGHQFPNYSSELNVNALLLGDSALYLCASSRLGEGAGTDTQYFGPGTRLTVL.

Notes on this clone: This may arise from a read error, as a much more abundant clone is one base away. Other DNA sequences in this specimen translate into the identical CDR3. The genes are TRBV30 and TRBJ1-2; D gene unclear. CDR3 length: 12 residues. The V gene's germline CDR1 is GTSNPN and CDR2 SVGIG (reference sequence). The V end lost 0 bases, the J end lost 4 bases, and 6 bases lay between the germline ends. This chain's CDR3 is CAWSVMGYGYTF. The CDR3 nucleotides are TGTGCCTGGAGTGTTATGGGCTATGGCTACACCTTC. The variable domain in full, completed from reference TRBV30 and TRBJ1-2, reads SQTIHQWPATLVQPVGSPLSLECTVEGTSNPNLYWYRQAAGRGLQLLFYSVGIGQISSEVPQNLSASRPQDRQFILSSKKLLLSDSGFYLCAWSVMGYGYTFGSGTRLTVV.

The genes are TRBV7-2 and TRBJ1-5; D remains ambiguous. V was pared by 0 bases and J by 0 bases, with 6 bases between. This CDR3 spans 15 amino acids. The germline V gene encodes CDR1 SGHTA and CDR2 FQGNSA. The CDR3 nucleotides are TGTGCCAGCAGCTTAGCGCGCAATAGCAATCAGCCCCAGCATTTT. Protein sequence: CASSLARNSNQPQHF.

The sample holds one count of this clone. The V call is TRBV18, the J call TRBJ2-6; D possibly corresponds to TRBD2 (5 bases). V lost 4 bases, J lost 1 base, and 5 bases lay in between. CDR3 length equals 14 residues. Germline loops: CDR1 KGHSH, CDR2 LQKENI. CDR3 residues: CASSRGSGANVLTF. DNA for the CDR3: TGTGCCAGCTCACGAGGGTCTGGGGCCAACGTCCTGACTTTC.